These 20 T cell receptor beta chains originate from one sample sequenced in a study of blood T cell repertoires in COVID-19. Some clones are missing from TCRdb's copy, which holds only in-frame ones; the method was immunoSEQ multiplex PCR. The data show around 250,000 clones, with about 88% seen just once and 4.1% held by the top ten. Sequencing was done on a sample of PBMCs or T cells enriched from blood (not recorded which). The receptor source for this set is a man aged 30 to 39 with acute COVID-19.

DNA for the CDR3: TGTGCCAGCTCGGGGACTAGCGGCTCCTACGAGCAGTACGTC. Translation: CASSGTSGSYEQYV. This chain connects TRBV18 to TRBJ2-7; 11 bases agree with TRBD2. CDR3 length: 14 residues. With V trimmed by 6 bases and J by 0 bases, 1 base remained unmatched. The V gene's germline CDR1 is KGHSH and CDR2 LQKENI.

CDR3 sequence: CATSKRGSVTQYF. The CDR3 region has the DNA TGTGCCACCAGTAAAAGAGGGTCGGTTACGCAGTATTTT. The chain is built from TRBV24-1 and TRBJ2-3; maybe TRBD2 (5 bases). The CDR3 has 13 residues. Trimming shortened V by 6 bases and J by 8 bases, and 14 bases separated the two germline ends. Germline V gives CDR1 KGHDR, CDR2 SFDVKD.

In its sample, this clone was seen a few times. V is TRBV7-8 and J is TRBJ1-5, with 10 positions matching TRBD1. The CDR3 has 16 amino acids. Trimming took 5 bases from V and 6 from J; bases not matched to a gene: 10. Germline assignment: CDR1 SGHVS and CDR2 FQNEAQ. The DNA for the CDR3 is TGTGCCAGCAGCCCCCGACAGGGGGCGAATCGTCAGCCCCAGCATTTT. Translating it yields CASSPRQGANRQPQHF.

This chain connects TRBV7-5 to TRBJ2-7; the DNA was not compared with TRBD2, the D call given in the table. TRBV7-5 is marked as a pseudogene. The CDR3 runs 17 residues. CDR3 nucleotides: TGTGTCAGAAGCTTAACCAACTTGGGACCGAAGGGGAGGGAGCAGTACGTC. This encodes CVRSLTNLGPKGREQYV.

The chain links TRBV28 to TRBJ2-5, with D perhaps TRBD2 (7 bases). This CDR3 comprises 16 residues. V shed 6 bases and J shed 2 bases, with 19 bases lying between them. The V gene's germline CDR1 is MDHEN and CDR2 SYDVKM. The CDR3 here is CASRLGGAGRQETQYF. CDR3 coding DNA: TGTGCCAGCAGGCTGGGGGGGGCCGGTCGTCAAGAGACCCAGTACTTC.

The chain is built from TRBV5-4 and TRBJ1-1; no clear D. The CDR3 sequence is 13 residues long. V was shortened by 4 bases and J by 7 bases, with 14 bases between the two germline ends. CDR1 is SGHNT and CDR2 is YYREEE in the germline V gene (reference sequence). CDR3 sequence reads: CASSVDTGIEAFF. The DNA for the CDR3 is TGTGCCAGCAGCGTAGACACGGGGATTGAAGCTTTCTTT. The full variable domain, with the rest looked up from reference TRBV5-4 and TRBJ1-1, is ETGVTQSPTHLIKTRGQQVTLRCSSQSGHNTVSWYQQALGQGPQFIFQYYREEENGRGNFPPRFSGLQFPNYSSELNVNALELDDSALYLCASSVDTGIEAFFGQGTRLTVV.

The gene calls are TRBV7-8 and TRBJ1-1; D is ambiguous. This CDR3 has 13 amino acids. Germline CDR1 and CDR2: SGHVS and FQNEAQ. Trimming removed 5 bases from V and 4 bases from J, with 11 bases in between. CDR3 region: CASSPPSGTEAFF. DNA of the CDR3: TGTGCCAGCAGCCCCCCCTCCGGCACTGAAGCTTTCTTT.

CDR3 protein: CATRWGGAYEQYV. CDR3 sequence (DNA): TGTGCCACCAGGTGGGGGGGTGCGTACGAGCAGTACGTC. The chain has TRBV15 and TRBJ2-7; the match to TRBD2 covers 7 bases. V dropped 6 bases and J dropped 4; count of bases not matched to a gene: 6. The CDR3 loop spans 13 amino acids. CDR1 LNHNV and CDR2 YYDKDF come from the germline V gene (reference sequence).

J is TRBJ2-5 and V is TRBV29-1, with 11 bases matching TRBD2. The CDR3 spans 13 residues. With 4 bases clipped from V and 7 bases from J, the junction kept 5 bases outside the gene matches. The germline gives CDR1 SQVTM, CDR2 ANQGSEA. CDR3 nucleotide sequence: TGCAGCGTTGTAGGGACTAGCGGAGGGACCCAGTACTTC. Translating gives CSVVGTSGGTQYF.

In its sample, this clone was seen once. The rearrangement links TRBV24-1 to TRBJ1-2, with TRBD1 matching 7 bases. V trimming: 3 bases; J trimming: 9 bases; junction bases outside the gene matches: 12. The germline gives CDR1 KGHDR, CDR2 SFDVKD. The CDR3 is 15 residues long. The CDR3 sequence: CATSDPRTGLPSYTF. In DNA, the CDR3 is TGTGCCACCAGTGATCCCAGGACAGGTTTGCCTAGCTACACCTTC.

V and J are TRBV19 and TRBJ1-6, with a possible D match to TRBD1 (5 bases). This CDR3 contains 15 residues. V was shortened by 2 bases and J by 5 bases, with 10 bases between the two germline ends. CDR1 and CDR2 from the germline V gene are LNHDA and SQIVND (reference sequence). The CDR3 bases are TGTGCCAGTAGTATATCTCCAGGGAATAATTCACCCCTCCACTTT. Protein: CASSISPGNNSPLHF.

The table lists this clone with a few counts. CDR3 protein: CASSQGASGTNEQFF. In DNA, the CDR3 is TGTGCCAGCAGCCAAGGCGCTAGCGGGACCAATGAGCAGTTCTTC. The rearrangement links TRBV3-1 (or the pseudogene TRBV3-2) to TRBJ2-1; 9 positions agree with TRBD2. J was trimmed by 6 bases and V by 1 base; bases with no gene match: 4. Per the germline V gene, CDR1 is LGHDT and CDR2 is YNNKEL (reference sequence). The CDR3 is 15 residues long.

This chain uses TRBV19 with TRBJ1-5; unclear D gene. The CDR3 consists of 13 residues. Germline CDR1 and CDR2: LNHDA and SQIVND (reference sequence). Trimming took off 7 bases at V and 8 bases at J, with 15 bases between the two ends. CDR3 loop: CASNPGIEEPQHF. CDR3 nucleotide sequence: TGTGCCAGTAATCCGGGGATCGAGGAGCCCCAGCATTTT. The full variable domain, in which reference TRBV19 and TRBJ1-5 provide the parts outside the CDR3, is DGGITQSPKYLFRKEGQNVTLSCEQNLNHDAMYWYRQDPGQGLRLIYYSQIVNDFQKGDIAEGYSVSREKKESFPLTVTSAQKNPTAFYLCASNPGIEEPQHFGDGTRLSIL.

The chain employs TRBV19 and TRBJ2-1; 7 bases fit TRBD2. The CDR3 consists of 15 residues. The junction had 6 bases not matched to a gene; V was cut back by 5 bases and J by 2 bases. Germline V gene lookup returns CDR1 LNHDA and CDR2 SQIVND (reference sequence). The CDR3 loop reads CASSGRDVPYNEQFF. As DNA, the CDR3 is TGTGCCAGTAGTGGGAGGGACGTTCCCTACAATGAGCAGTTCTTC. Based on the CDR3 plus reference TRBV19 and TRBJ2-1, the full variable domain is DGGITQSPKYLFRKEGQNVTLSCEQNLNHDAMYWYRQDPGQGLRLIYYSQIVNDFQKGDIAEGYSVSREKKESFPLTVTSAQKNPTAFYLCASSGRDVPYNEQFFGPGTRLTVL.

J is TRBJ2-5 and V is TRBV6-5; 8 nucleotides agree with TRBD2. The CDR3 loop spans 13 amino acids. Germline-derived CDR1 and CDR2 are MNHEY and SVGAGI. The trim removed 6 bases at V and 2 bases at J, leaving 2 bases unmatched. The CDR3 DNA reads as TGTGCCAGCAGGGGCGGGGGGCAAGAGACCCAGTACTTC. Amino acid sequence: CASRGGGQETQYF.

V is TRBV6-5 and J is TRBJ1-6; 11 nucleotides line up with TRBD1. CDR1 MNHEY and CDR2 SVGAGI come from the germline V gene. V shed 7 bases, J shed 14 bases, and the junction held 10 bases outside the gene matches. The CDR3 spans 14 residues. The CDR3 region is CASTTGTGGTALHF. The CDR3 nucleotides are TGTGCCAGCACTACAGGGACAGGGGGTACGGCCCTCCACTTT.

The CDR3 is CASSLISRGNEQFF. The CDR3 nucleotides are TGTGCCAGCAGCTTAATAAGTAGGGGGAATGAGCAGTTCTTC. The rearrangement uses TRBV11-3 and TRBJ2-1, with D possibly matching TRBD1 (6 bases). The CDR3 is 14 amino acids. V lost 2 bases and J lost 7, with 12 bases in between. CDR1 and CDR2 from the germline V gene are SGHNT and YENEEA.

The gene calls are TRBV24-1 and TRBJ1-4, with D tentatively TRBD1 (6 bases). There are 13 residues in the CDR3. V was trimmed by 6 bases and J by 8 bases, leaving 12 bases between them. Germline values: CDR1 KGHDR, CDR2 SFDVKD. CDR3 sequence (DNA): TGTGCCACCAGTCGTCAGGGGTCCGAAAAACTGTTTTTT. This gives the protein CATSRQGSEKLFF.

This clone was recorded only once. The chain's CDR3 is CASSVGEEVGVSTEAFF. CDR3 sequence (DNA): TGTGCCAGCAGCGTAGGCGAAGAAGTAGGGGTTAGCACTGAAGCTTTCTTT. The chain has TRBV9 and TRBJ1-1; perhaps TRBD1 as D (5 bases). V gave up 0 bases and J gave up 4 bases, with 19 bases separating them. The CDR3 is 17 residues long. In germline, CDR1 is SGDLS, CDR2 YYNGEE. The full variable domain, its missing parts supplied by reference TRBV9 and TRBJ1-1, is DSGVTQTPKHLITATGQRVTLRCSPRSGDLSVYWYQQSLDQGLQFLIQYYNGEERAKGNILERFSAQQFPDLHSELNLSSLELGDSALYFCASSVGEEVGVSTEAFFGQGTRLTVV.

CDR3 amino acids: CASRRGHIYEQYV. The CDR3 DNA sequence: TGTGCCAGCAGACGCGGACACATCTACGAGCAGTACGTC. The V and J genes are TRBV6-5 and TRBJ2-7, with D maybe TRBD1 (5 bases). The CDR3 is made up of 13 amino acids. V lost 6 bases, J lost 3 bases, and 12 bases lay in between. Germline CDR1 MNHEY, CDR2 SVGAGI.